The 17 T cell receptor beta chains below come from one sample, sequenced in a study of control samples from healthy donors and cancer patients. Using immunoSEQ multiplex PCR, the repertoire was profiled, and TCRdb retains in-frame clones only, with some absent. The table lists roughly 150,000 clones, approximately 90% of them singletons. Material: blood. The receptors come from a young woman in good health.

V usage is TRBV4-1 and J usage is TRBJ1-6; D gene ambiguous. Germline values: CDR1 MGHRA, CDR2 YSYEKL. CDR3 length equals 13 residues. Trimming removed 1 base from V and 6 bases from J, with 4 bases in between. The CDR3 DNA is TGCGCCAGCAGCCAAGTTGGTAATTCACCCCTCCACTTT. This codes for CASSQVGNSPLHF.

V usage is TRBV9 and J usage is TRBJ2-2, with D perhaps matching TRBD1 or TRBD2 (6 bases each). The CDR3 is made up of 16 amino acids. In germline, CDR1 is SGDLS, CDR2 YYNGEE. V lost 0 bases and J 3 bases, leaving 12 bases between the germline ends. Written as DNA, the CDR3 is TGTGCCAGCAGCGTAGCTGGGGGGCCGGACACCGGGGAGCTGTTTTTT. It yields the protein CASSVAGGPDTGELFF.

In regard to this clone: One junction end does not reproduce the germline sequence, and a read error may be involved. This same CDR3 is encoded by further DNA sequences in the sample. The chain carries TRBV28 and TRBJ2-2, with 8 bases matching TRBD1. The CDR3 runs to 15 residues. CDR1 and CDR2 from the germline V gene are MDHEN and SYDVKM. CDR3 sequence: CASSLLGQDTGELFF. Written as DNA, the CDR3 is TGTGCCAGCAGTTTATTGGGACAGGACACTGGGGAGCTGTTTTTT.

This clone is a singleton in its sample. V usage is TRBV11-2 and J usage is TRBJ2-1; 7 bases map to TRBD2. This CDR3 contains 12 residues. Germline V CDR1 and CDR2: SGHAT, FQNNGV. With 5 bases clipped from V and 6 bases from J, the junction kept 1 base outside the gene matches. The CDR3 DNA reads as TGTGCCAGCAGCGGGGGGGGCAATGAGCAGTTCTTC. Translated, it gives CASSGGGNEQFF.

This clone was seen only a few times. The CDR3 reads CASSPPFNSPLHF. The CDR3 nucleotides are TGTGCCAGCAGCCCCCCTTTCAATTCACCCCTCCACTTT. The chain joins TRBV7-9 to TRBJ1-6; D not resolved. V lost 5 bases to trimming and J lost 7 bases, with 9 bases between them. The CDR3 extends over 13 amino acids. Germline V lookup: CDR1 SEHNR, CDR2 FQNEAQ (reference sequence).

The rearrangement links TRBV11-2 to TRBJ2-2; 13 bases map to TRBD2. There are 18 residues in the CDR3. Germline CDR1 and CDR2: SGHAT and FQNNGV. The trim removed 5 bases at V and 6 bases at J, leaving 12 bases unmatched. DNA of the CDR3: TGTGCCAGCAGCACAATCAGGACTAGCGGGAGTGTATCCGGGGAGCTGTTTTTT. It encodes CASSTIRTSGSVSGELFF.

The chain recombines TRBV7-6 with TRBJ2-3; D tentatively fits TRBD1 or TRBD2 (5 bases each). Between the trimmed V and J ends, which lost 1 base and 3 bases, there was a span of 8 bases. CDR3 size: 14 residues. Per germline, CDR1 SGHVS and CDR2 FNYEAQ. CDR3 sequence: CASSLEWGTDTQYF. The CDR3 nucleotides read TGTGCCAGCAGCTTAGAGTGGGGGACAGATACGCAGTATTTT.

The chain employs TRBV7-9 and TRBJ2-3; D gene ambiguous. The CDR3 length is 16 residues. Trimming removed 5 bases at V and 2 bases at J, with 17 bases between. CDR1 and CDR2 (germline): SEHNR, FQNEAQ (reference sequence). The CDR3 sequence: CASSPPDGAYTDTQYF. In nucleotides, the CDR3 is TGTGCCAGCAGCCCCCCGGACGGTGCCTACACAGATACGCAGTATTTT.

The CDR3 spells CASSPGLAGVVSEQYF. CDR3 in DNA: TGCGCCAGCAGTCCGGGACTAGCGGGAGTTGTGAGCGAGCAGTACTTC. The chain carries TRBV4-1 and TRBJ2-7, with TRBD2 matching over 14 bases. Germline V lookup: CDR1 MGHRA, CDR2 YSYEKL. The CDR3 extends over 16 amino acids. With V trimmed by 6 bases and J by 6 bases, 10 bases remained unmatched.

The chain has TRBV30 and TRBJ2-7; D uncertain. Trimming left V 8 bases short and J 3 bases short, with 23 bases between. The CDR3 is made up of 15 amino acids. The germline V gene encodes CDR1 GTSNPN and CDR2 SVGIG (reference sequence). This chain's CDR3 is CARSGELGNYYEQYF. The DNA for the CDR3 is TGTGCCCGGTCGGGCGAGTTGGGGAACTACTACGAGCAGTACTTC. Full variable domain (rest looked up from reference TRBV30 and TRBJ2-7): SQTIHQWPATLVQPVGSPLSLECTVEGTSNPNLYWYRQAAGRGLQLLFYSVGIGQISSEVPQNLSASRPQDRQFILSSKKLLLSDSGFYLCARSGELGNYYEQYFGPGTRLTVT.

The chain has TRBV28 and TRBJ1-1; D gene uncertain. The CDR3 is 12 amino acids. V shed 1 base and J shed 1 base, with 1 base lying between them. Looked up from germline, CDR1 is MDHEN and CDR2 is SYDVKM. CDR3 coding DNA: TGTGCCAGCAGTTTATCGAACACTGAAGCTTTCTTT. It codes for CASSLSNTEAFF.

The J gene is TRBJ1-6, the V gene TRBV27; tentatively, D is TRBD1 (5 bases). The germline CDR1 and CDR2 sequences are MNHEY and SMNVEV (reference sequence). CDR3 length: 15 amino acids. The V end lost 3 bases, the J end lost 5 bases, and 11 bases lay between the germline ends. The CDR3 bases are TGTGCCAGCAGTTTTGTTCAGGGCAATAATTCACCCCTCCACTTT. It specifies CASSFVQGNNSPLHF.

The V call is TRBV19, the J call TRBJ2-3; D uncertain. Trimming shortened V by 2 bases and J by 3 bases, and 12 bases separated the two germline ends. CDR1 is LNHDA and CDR2 is SQIVND in the germline V gene (reference sequence). The CDR3 has 15 residues. The CDR3 nucleotides read TGTGCCAGTAGTATAATAGGGTCCGAGACAGATACGCAGTATTTT. Protein sequence: CASSIIGSETDTQYF. Filled out from reference TRBV19 and TRBJ2-3, the complete variable domain reads DGGITQSPKYLFRKEGQNVTLSCEQNLNHDAMYWYRQDPGQGLRLIYYSQIVNDFQKGDIAEGYSVSREKKESFPLTVTSAQKNPTAFYLCASSIIGSETDTQYFGPGTRLTVL.

The chain carries TRBV5-4 and TRBJ1-6, with D maybe TRBD1 (6 bases). The CDR3 spans 14 residues. V lost 4 bases, J lost 5 bases, and 10 bases lay in between. Germline V lookup: CDR1 SGHNT, CDR2 YYREEE (reference sequence). The CDR3 loop reads CASSVGQDNSPLHF. In DNA form, the CDR3 reads TGTGCCAGCAGCGTGGGACAAGATAATTCACCCCTCCACTTT.

This clone was seen only once. This chain uses TRBV6-1 with TRBJ2-3, with D maybe TRBD1 (5 bases). The CDR3 runs 15 residues. Trimming shortened V by 2 bases and J by 4 bases, and 13 bases separated the two germline ends. Germline V gene data show CDR1 as MNHNS and CDR2 as SASEGT. The CDR3 here is CASSEYGQGPDTQYF. As DNA, the CDR3 is TGTGCCAGCAGTGAATACGGGCAGGGTCCAGATACGCAGTATTTT.

This clone was picked up one time. The chain uses TRBV7-8 and TRBJ2-2; no definite D call. Per germline, CDR1 SGHVS and CDR2 FQNEAQ. V was trimmed by 0 bases and J by 1 base, leaving 6 bases between them. CDR3 length equals 15 residues. The CDR3 loop reads CASSLATENTGELFF. The CDR3 DNA reads TGTGCCAGCAGCTTAGCCACAGAGAACACCGGGGAGCTGTTTTTT. Full variable domain (rest looked up from reference TRBV7-8 and TRBJ2-2): GAGVSQSPRYKVAKRGQDVALRCDPISGHVSLFWYQQALGQGPEFLTYFQNEAQLDKSGLPSDRFFAERPEGSVSTLKIQRTQQEDSAVYLCASSLATENTGELFFGEGSRLTVL.

The chain carries TRBV7-9 and TRBJ2-7; possible D gene TRBD1, 6 bases. TRBJ2-5 explains the end of the DNA better; the J call may be wrong. The CDR3 spans 13 residues. Per the germline V gene, CDR1 is SEHNR and CDR2 is FQNEAQ (reference sequence). The DNA for the CDR3 is TGTGCCAGCAGCTTAGGACAGGTCGAGACCCAGTACTTC. Protein product: CASSLGQVETQYF.